The rows below give T cell receptor beta chains drawn from one sample of a study of blood T cell repertoires in COVID-19. Here immunoSEQ multiplex PCR was the method, and the copy in TCRdb shows in-frame clones only, minus some. Here the sample spans roughly 450,000 clones, 90% being singletons. Sequenced material: PBMCs or T cells enriched from blood (not recorded which). The source of these receptors is a young man who had recovered from COVID-19. Both conserved end residues are trimmed from each CDR3.

CDR3 protein | V gene
ASSSPFPGDGYT | TRBV7-8
ASSFWTSSYEQY | TRBV5-6
ASSLDRGDQPQH | TRBV5-4
ASRRIGGRAF | TRBV2
ASSYPAGGFRYNEQF | TRBV6-2/TRBV6-3
ASSQESETGGNSPLH | TRBV3-1/TRBV3-2
ASSQTGDTQY | TRBV3-1/TRBV3-2
ASSLSRENTEAF | TRBV7-9
ASSQGQGMGLTF | TRBV3-1/TRBV3-2
ASSKTTGGGTEAF | TRBV19
ASSPDNNQPQH | TRBV12-3/TRBV12-4
ASSLAAGGWNEQF | TRBV27
ASSQMSGGTYEQY | TRBV27
ASSQDQWSGNTIY | TRBV4-2
AISGDTYEQY | TRBV10-3
ASSPSGNTEAF | TRBV18
ASLIPGQENEKLF | TRBV2
ASSLRGGANYGYT | TRBV7-3
ASSRQGPTTNEKLF | TRBV4-1
AWNRQGNSPLH | TRBV30
AISESLAGSMGQY | TRBV10-3
AISESEVQPAEQF | TRBV10-3